These T cell receptor beta chains were read from a single sample in a study of CXCR3-negative and CXCR3-positive naive CD8 T cells. For each CDR3 protein, TCRdb gives one entry from its re-call of the 5' RACE reads, without DNA. This sample's table reports some 120,000 distinct CDR3 sequences. The sequenced sample was naive CXCR3+ CD8+ T cells from blood. These receptors all stem from a human donor in good health. Some clones in this sample may be carry-over from other donors' samples. Each CDR3 is given with its conserved first and last residue.

V: TRBV28; length: 15; J: TRBJ2-1; CDR3: CASSLKGGPWNEQFF
V: TRBV7-8; length: 15; J: TRBJ2-5; CDR3: CASSPGTHSRETQYF
V: TRBV7-8; length: 14; J: TRBJ2-1; CDR3: CASSPPAGGNEQFF
V: TRBV7-9; length: 13; J: TRBJ2-1; CDR3: CASSLAGTHEQFF
V: TRBV9; length: 14; J: TRBJ2-7; CDR3: CASTGAESSYEQYF
V: TRBV28; length: 12; J: TRBJ2-7; CDR3: CASSFPTKRQYF
V: TRBV29-1; length: 14; J: TRBJ2-1; CDR3: CSVVVDRTYNEQFF
V: TRBV15; length: 14; J: TRBJ2-1; CDR3: CATSIGTPHNEQFF
V: TRBV15; length: 15; J: TRBJ2-1; CDR3: CATSRGQGYYNEQFF
V: TRBV7-2; length: 15; J: TRBJ2-7; CDR3: CASSWTSGIGSEQYF
V: TRBV5-4; length: 12; J: TRBJ1-5; CDR3: CASSLEGQPQHF
V: TRBV10-1; length: 14; J: TRBJ2-1; CDR3: CASGKGREISEQFF
V: TRBV12-3/TRBV12-4; length: 17; J: TRBJ2-5; CDR3: CASSPSGAGGIVETQYF
V: TRBV4-1; length: 16; J: TRBJ2-1; CDR3: CASSQDGAGSNNEQFF
V: TRBV7-2; length: 15; J: TRBJ1-5; CDR3: CASSLYRGPGQPQHF
V: TRBV12-3/TRBV12-4; length: 13; J: TRBJ2-5; CDR3: CASSLFAGPTQYF
V: TRBV29-1; length: 13; J: TRBJ2-1; CDR3: CSVVRQGLHEQFF
V: TRBV15; length: 19; J: TRBJ2-1; CDR3: CATSTKGLAALFSSNEQFF
V: TRBV7-9; length: 17; J: TRBJ2-1; CDR3: CASSLGTSGKRPNEQFF
V: TRBV20-1; length: 16; J: TRBJ2-7; CDR3: CSARDLLAGLDYEQYF
V: TRBV30; length: 15; J: TRBJ1-2; CDR3: CAWSVPQAGSYGYTF
V: TRBV4-1; length: 16; J: TRBJ2-7; CDR3: CASSLLGSGSNYEQYF
V: TRBV28; length: 13; J: TRBJ2-7; CDR3: CASSLYHLYEQYF
V: TRBV15; length: 15; J: TRBJ1-2; CDR3: CATSSERLGIYGYTF
V: TRBV20-1; length: 14; J: TRBJ2-3; CDR3: CSATLAGSTDTQYF
V: TRBV28; length: 13; J: TRBJ2-7; CDR3: CASSSPRHYEQYF
V: TRBV29-1; length: 18; J: TRBJ2-3; CDR3: CSVATGASGYLFGDTQYF
V: TRBV6-6; length: 16; J: TRBJ2-1; CDR3: CASSYSQGSSYNEQFF
V: TRBV9; length: 15; J: TRBJ1-4; CDR3: CASSGYRGGSEKLFF
V: TRBV5-1; length: 17; J: TRBJ2-1; CDR3: CASSLAWRRGVLNEQFF
V: TRBV20-1; length: 15; J: TRBJ2-5; CDR3: CSATIGLAGGETQYF
V: TRBV29-1; length: 14; J: TRBJ2-1; CDR3: CSVGSGTGDNEQFF
V: TRBV4-1; length: 16; J: TRBJ2-1; CDR3: CASSQQDRGAYNEQFF
V: TRBV12-3/TRBV12-4; length: 17; J: TRBJ1-5; CDR3: CASSFYRAVDSNQPQHF
V: TRBV30; length: 15; J: TRBJ2-7; CDR3: CAWSVLDSKKYEQYF
V: TRBV7-3; length: 16; J: TRBJ2-1; CDR3: CASSQGRGHANNEQFF
V: TRBV11-1; length: 17; J: TRBJ2-7; CDR3: CASSLSSRLEGAYEQYF
V: TRBV3-1; length: 15; J: TRBJ2-5; CDR3: CASSQVLEFVETQYF
V: TRBV7-2; length: 15; J: TRBJ1-2; CDR3: CASSLIVQGIGGYTF
V: TRBV12-3/TRBV12-4; length: 13; J: TRBJ2-1; CDR3: CASSSRSTYEQFF
V: TRBV20-1; length: 15; J: TRBJ2-1; CDR3: CSARDMQSAYNEQFF
V: TRBV29-1; length: 12; J: TRBJ2-7; CDR3: CSVDEGSYEQYF
V: TRBV29-1; length: 15; J: TRBJ2-5; CDR3: CSAAPVTSGKETQYF
V: TRBV6-2/TRBV6-3; length: 17; J: TRBJ2-7; CDR3: CASSYDPLAGHRGEQYF
V: TRBV28; length: 15; J: TRBJ2-1; CDR3: CASGKSELNVDEQFF
V: TRBV7-2; length: 15; J: TRBJ2-7; CDR3: CASSFYRGQGYEQYF
V: TRBV12-3/TRBV12-4; length: 14; J: TRBJ2-3; CDR3: CASSLVGATDTQYF
V: TRBV20-1; length: 14; J: TRBJ2-7; CDR3: CSARERGYSYEQYF
V: TRBV5-6; length: 15; J: TRBJ2-2; CDR3: CASSSPGTDTGELFF
V: TRBV15; length: 12; J: TRBJ2-3; CDR3: CAAGEGTDTQYF
V: TRBV29-1; length: 14; J: TRBJ1-2; CDR3: CSVEGRERTLGMAF
V: TRBV6-2/TRBV6-3; length: 14; J: TRBJ2-3; CDR3: CASSYSQATDTQYF
V: TRBV29-1; length: 15; J: TRBJ2-6; CDR3: CSVETGGRGANVLTF
V: TRBV20-1; length: 14; J: TRBJ2-6; CDR3: CSARDFYGANVLTF